Presented here are 6 T cell receptor beta chains from one specimen sequenced in a study of T-cell memory formation after mild COVID-19. TCRdb redid the calling of the 5' RACE reads with MiXCR, one entry per CDR3 protein. The sample has 500,000 to 600,000 distinct CDR3 sequences; roughly 18% are singletons. Specimen: PBMCs or a T cell subset sorted from them (not recorded which). Receptor source: an adult woman who had mild COVID-19 (a few samples of this study predate the infection). Cell type and time point are not known.

The V gene is TRBV18, the J gene TRBJ2-7, with D possibly matching TRBD2 (6 bases). Trimming took 4 bases from V and 5 from J, leaving 18 bases between them. The CDR3 length is 15 residues. The V gene's germline CDR1 is KGHSH and CDR2 LQKENI. The CDR3 loop is CASSLRSGAGHEQYF. CDR3 DNA sequence: TGTGCCAGCTCACTTCGATCGGGCGCGGGACACGAGCAGTACTTC.

The chain couples TRBV27 to TRBJ2-3; D may be TRBD1 or TRBD2 (5 bases each). Germline assignment: CDR1 MNHEY and CDR2 SMNVEV (reference sequence). V dropped 0 bases and J dropped 2 bases, with 15 bases sitting between them. CDR3 size: 17 residues. Written as DNA, the CDR3 is TGTGCCAGCAGTTTATCATTGGGACCGCGAAACACAGATACGCAGTATTTT. Translation: CASSLSLGPRNTDTQYF.

This clonotype was picked up a small number of times. The V gene is TRBV4-3, the J gene TRBJ2-7; TRBD2 matches 11 bases. V lost 4 bases to trimming and J lost 2 bases; unmatched junction nucleotides: 13. The germline V gene has CDR1 LGHNA and CDR2 YSLEER. The length of the CDR3 is 18 residues. The CDR3 sequence: CASSRWDFLAGGTYEQYF. CDR3 coding DNA: TGCGCCAGCAGCCGTTGGGACTTTCTAGCGGGAGGTACCTACGAGCAGTACTTC.

The chain recombines TRBV5-1 with TRBJ1-1, with D possibly matching TRBD1 (5 bases). CDR3 length equals 13 residues. Trimming removed 0 bases at V and 3 bases at J, with 6 bases between. Germline lookup yields CDR1 SGHRS and CDR2 YFSETQ. In DNA form, the CDR3 reads TGCGCCAGCAGCTTGGCACAGGACACTGAAGCTTTCTTT. Its protein is CASSLAQDTEAFF.

This clonotype was seen only once. This rearrangement joins TRBV18 to TRBJ2-3, with D unresolved. This CDR3 region has 16 residues. The germline V gene has CDR1 KGHSH and CDR2 LQKENI. The V end was cut by 5 bases, the J end by 4 bases, with 19 bases between. The CDR3 DNA is TGTGCCAGCTCATCCCGGGCCACGGATGGCCCAGATACGCAGTATTTT. Its translation: CASSSRATDGPDTQYF.

This clonotype was seen at least ten times. The chain uses TRBV29-1 and TRBJ2-2; D possibly corresponds to TRBD1 (5 bases). The CDR3 runs to 13 residues. The germline V and J ends were trimmed by 7 bases and 3 bases, with 12 bases remaining between them. The germline gives CDR1 SQVTM, CDR2 ANQGSEA. CDR3: CSADREYTGELFF. The CDR3 DNA reads as TGCAGCGCCGACAGAGAATACACCGGGGAGCTGTTTTTT.